These 23 T cell receptor beta chains share one sample of origin, sequenced in a study of blood T cells in healthy people across ages (dated by TCRdb to 2013 to 2016). Libraries came from 5' RACE. Instrument used: Illumina HiSeq 2500. A second PCR of roughly 7 to 11 cycles was performed with a sample-barcoded 5' primer and a J-beta primer mix. The raw public reads went through TCRdb reprocessing: fastp at Q25, MiXCR clone calling, in-frame beta chains kept. Identical CDR3 proteins give one entry, which carries the most common genes and DNA. This sample gives fewer than 600,000 distinct CDR3 sequences in total; about 27% of them show up just once. The ten largest clonotypes hold 3% to 4% of the sample. These same records also appear under a second study, on T cells of mothers and their children.

The sequenced sample was blood. These receptors were collected from a boy aged 2 to 10 in good health.

This clonotype was seen a handful of times. The rearrangement uses TRBV6-1 and TRBJ2-6; D might be TRBD2 (6 bases). In germline, CDR1 is MNHNS, CDR2 SASEGT. Trimming shortened V by 8 bases and J by 2 bases, and 19 bases separated the two germline ends. The CDR3 is made up of 17 amino acids. CDR3 nucleotide sequence: TGTGCCAGCGGTAGATCGGGACTCGCTGCTGGGGCCAACGTCCTGACTTTC. It specifies CASGRSGLAAGANVLTF.

The table lists this clonotype with a few counts. The chain couples TRBV2 to TRBJ2-2; D is unresolved. Trimming took off 3 bases at V and 8 bases at J, with 16 bases between the two ends. CDR1 and CDR2 (germline): SNHLY, FYNNEI. The CDR3 covers 15 residues. CDR3 amino acids: CASSDDLVGVGELFF. In DNA form, the CDR3 reads TGTGCCAGCAGTGACGATCTAGTGGGTGTGGGGGAGCTGTTTTTT.

V usage is TRBV20-1 and J usage is TRBJ2-5, with D unclear. The germline V and J ends were trimmed by 7 bases and 2 bases, with 11 bases remaining between them. Germline values: CDR1 DFQATT, CDR2 SNEGSKA (reference sequence). The CDR3 spans 12 residues. DNA of the CDR3: TGCAGTGTCTCCTACAATCAAGAGACCCAGTACTTC. Protein: CSVSYNQETQYF.

V usage is TRBV9 and J usage is TRBJ1-4; 9 nucleotides align to TRBD1. CDR1 and CDR2 (germline): SGDLS, YYNGEE. The CDR3 is 15 amino acids. The V and J ends lost 3 bases and 6 bases, in that order; junction bases with no gene match: 6. This CDR3 reads CASSAGGQGYEKLFF. The CDR3 DNA follows: TGTGCCAGCAGCGCGGGGGGACAGGGATATGAAAAACTGTTTTTT.

The CDR3 sequence is CASSAHGGDTQYF. CDR3 nucleotides: TGTGCCAGCAGCGCCCACGGGGGAGATACGCAGTATTTT. The chain employs TRBV7-7 and TRBJ2-3; TRBD2 is a possible D gene (6 bases). The ends were cut back, 5 bases at V and 5 bases at J, with 11 bases in the middle. CDR1 is SSHAT and CDR2 is FNYEAQ in the germline V gene (reference sequence). The CDR3 length is 13 residues.

Only a few counts were recorded for this clonotype. V usage is TRBV10-3 and J usage is TRBJ1-4; weak D call: TRBD1 (5 bases). The ends were cut back, 0 bases at V and 5 bases at J, with 7 bases in the middle. Germline V gene data show CDR1 as ENHRY and CDR2 as SYGVKD. This CDR3 comprises 14 residues. The CDR3 DNA reads as TGTGCCATCAGTGAGTCGGCAGGGAATGAAAAACTGTTTTTT. It specifies CAISESAGNEKLFF.

Ten or more counts support this clonotype. The rearrangement joins TRBV7-3 to TRBJ2-3; D might be TRBD1 or TRBD2, each matching 7 bases. V was shortened by 0 bases and J by 5 bases, with 18 bases between the two germline ends. The CDR3 consists of 17 residues. Germline V gene lookup returns CDR1 SGHTA and CDR2 FQGTGA. DNA for the CDR3: TGTGCCAGCAGCTTAACTGGGGGAGGGGGCGGAGAAGATACGCAGTATTTT. Its translation is CASSLTGGGGGEDTQYF.

This clonotype was seen a few times. This rearrangement joins TRBV29-1 to TRBJ1-1; D gene ambiguous. The germline V gene has CDR1 SQVTM and CDR2 ANQGSEA. Between the trimmed V and J ends, which lost 4 bases and 6 bases, there was a span of 15 bases. The CDR3 sequence is 13 residues long. This CDR3 reads CSVGLRAGAEAFF. As DNA, the CDR3 is TGCAGCGTTGGGTTGCGTGCGGGCGCTGAAGCTTTCTTT.

The chain recombines TRBV4-3 with TRBJ2-2; TRBD2 matches 7 bases. Germline CDR1 and CDR2: LGHNA and YSLEER. This CDR3 is 17 amino acids long. The V and J ends lost 2 bases and 0 bases, in that order; junction bases with no gene match: 6. As DNA, the CDR3 is TGCGCCAGCAGCCAAAGGCCAGCGGGGACGAACACCGGGGAGCTGTTTTTT. Residues: CASSQRPAGTNTGELFF.

V usage is TRBV3-1 and J usage is TRBJ2-5; 8 bases are shared with TRBD1. Per germline, CDR1 LGHDT and CDR2 YNNKEL (reference sequence). The CDR3 is made up of 16 amino acids. The J segment lost 3 bases and the V segment lost 5 bases, leaving 11 bases of the junction unmatched. CDR3 region: CASSGLEDRVKETQYF. The CDR3, as DNA: TGTGCCAGCAGCGGCTTAGAGGACAGGGTAAAAGAGACCCAGTACTTC.

V usage is TRBV12-3 or TRBV12-4 and J usage is TRBJ2-2; 7 bases fit TRBD1. With V trimmed by 4 bases and J by 6 bases, 8 bases remained unmatched. The CDR3 is 15 amino acids. The CDR3 loop is CASSSGTVVAGELFF. DNA of the CDR3: TGTGCCAGCAGTTCGGGGACAGTTGTCGCCGGGGAGCTGTTTTTT.

This clonotype has at least ten counts. This chain connects TRBV28 to TRBJ1-4, with a possible D match to TRBD1 (6 bases). Germline assignment: CDR1 MDHEN and CDR2 SYDVKM. V was shortened by 5 bases and J by 3 bases, with 13 bases between the two germline ends. The CDR3 totals 15 residues. CDR3 sequence (DNA): TGTGCCAGCAGTCCCAGGGGCTTCGCTAATGAAAAACTGTTTTTT. Translation: CASSPRGFANEKLFF. Using reference TRBV28 and TRBJ1-4 for the parts outside the CDR3, the full variable domain is DVKVTQSSRYLVKRTGEKVFLECVQDMDHENMFWYRQDPGLGLRLIYFSYDVKMKEKGDIPEGYSVSREKKERFSLILESASTNQTSMYLCASSPRGFANEKLFFGSGTQLSVL.

This chain connects TRBV25-1 to TRBJ2-5, with 15 bases lining up with TRBD2. V shed 8 bases and J 5 bases; nucleotides not matched to a gene: 6. Germline assignment: CDR1 MGHDK and CDR2 SYGVNS. The CDR3 has 15 amino acids. The CDR3 is CASQGLAGGGETQYF. The CDR3 DNA sequence: TGTGCCAGCCAGGGACTAGCGGGGGGTGGGGAGACCCAGTACTTC. The whole variable domain, filled in from reference TRBV25-1 and TRBJ2-5, reads EADIYQTPRYLVIGTGKKITLECSQTMGHDKMYWYQQDPGMELHLIHYSYGVNSTEKGDLSSESTVSRIRTEHFPLTLESARPSHTSQYLCASQGLAGGGETQYFGPGTRLLVL.

V gene TRBV7-8 combines with J gene TRBJ2-3; TRBD2 agrees at 8 bases. Germline V gives CDR1 SGHVS, CDR2 FQNEAQ. Trimming removed 7 bases from V and 10 bases from J; junction bases left unmatched: 19. There are 16 residues in the CDR3. DNA of the CDR3: TGTGCCAGCAACAAGGTCGGGAGGGGTCCCCGCGGGGCGCAGTATTTT. It is translated as CASNKVGRGPRGAQYF.

This clonotype appeared a few times. The chain has TRBV29-1 and TRBJ2-2; 10 nucleotides match TRBD2. The CDR3 runs 15 residues. J lost 4 bases, V lost 6 bases, and 8 bases had no gene match. Germline-derived CDR1 and CDR2 are SQVTM and ANQGSEA. The CDR3 here is CSVAASGSSTGELFF. The CDR3 DNA reads TGCAGCGTGGCCGCTAGCGGGAGTAGCACCGGGGAGCTGTTTTTT.

In regard to this clonotype: A read error may be the cause here, since a much bigger clone is one base away. The gene calls are TRBV29-1 and TRBJ2-7, with TRBD2 identical over 7 bases. The CDR3 covers 12 residues. Germline V gene data show CDR1 as SQVTM and CDR2 as ANQGSEA. CDR3: CSGRGSSYERYF. CDR3 nucleotides: TGCAGCGGCCGCGGGAGTTCCTACGAGCGGTACTTC.

This clonotype was counted at least ten times. This chain uses TRBV5-1 with TRBJ2-7, with 7 bases that match TRBD1. V dropped 0 bases and J dropped 3; count of bases not matched to a gene: 3. Germline V CDR1 and CDR2: SGHRS, YFSETQ. The CDR3 has 14 residues. Here the CDR3 DNA reads TGCGCCAGCAGCTTGGACAGGGGAAACTACGAGCAGTACTTC. This sequence encodes CASSLDRGNYEQYF.

The chain joins TRBV7-9 to TRBJ2-7; 10 bases map to TRBD2. The CDR3 length is 15 residues. With 3 bases clipped from V and 7 bases from J, the junction kept 9 bases outside the gene matches. The germline V gene has CDR1 SEHNR and CDR2 FQNEAQ (reference sequence). The CDR3 DNA sequence: TGTGCCAGCAGCTTTTATAGCGGGAGGTGGGAAGAGCAGTACTTC. It yields the protein CASSFYSGRWEEQYF.

V is TRBV12-3 or TRBV12-4 and J is TRBJ2-5; 12 bases agree with TRBD1. The DNA matches TRBJ2-1 better at its end, which makes the J call doubtful. This CDR3 region has 14 residues. Written as DNA, the CDR3 is TGTGCCAGCAGTTACGGGACAGGGGGCGATGAGCAGTTCTTC. Protein: CASSYGTGGDEQFF.

This clonotype was found a few times. The chain uses TRBV12-3 or TRBV12-4 and TRBJ2-5, with D unclear. The V end was cut by 9 bases, the J end by 6 bases, with 17 bases between. CDR3 length equals 13 residues. CDR3 sequence reads: CASYEGMGKTQYF. For the CDR3, the DNA is TGTGCCAGTTATGAAGGGATGGGGAAGACCCAGTACTTC.

This clonotype was observed a few times. The rearrangement uses TRBV11-2 and TRBJ1-2; TRBD1 is a possible D gene (6 bases). This CDR3 comprises 19 residues. CDR1 and CDR2 (germline): SGHAT, FQNNGV. Trimming removed 2 bases from V and 7 bases from J, with 29 bases in between. CDR3 bases: TGTGCCAGCAGCTTATGGCGAGATGCCAGGGGCCCGCCGAATCGTGGCTACACCTTC. It encodes CASSLWRDARGPPNRGYTF.

About this clonotype: A junction end diverges from the germline sequence, so it may reflect a read error. This chain links TRBV5-5 with TRBJ2-3, with 7 bases fitting TRBD1. This CDR3 spans 13 amino acids. Looked up from germline, CDR1 is SGHKS and CDR2 is YYEKEE (reference sequence). In DNA form, the CDR3 reads TGTGCCAGCAGCCCCTGGACAGGAGAGACCCAGTACTTT. Protein: CASSPWTGETQYF.

The sample holds a few counts of this clonotype. In DNA, the CDR3 is TGTGCCAGCAGCCAGGAGGTTCCCTTCAGGGGTGTAATGGATACGCAGTATTTT. Translated, it gives CASSQEVPFRGVMDTQYF. The genes are TRBV3-1 and TRBJ2-3; D possibly corresponds to TRBD1 (6 bases). This CDR3 spans 18 amino acids. Trimming stripped 3 bases from V and 6 bases from J, with 25 bases between. Germline loops: CDR1 LGHDT, CDR2 YNNKEL (reference sequence).